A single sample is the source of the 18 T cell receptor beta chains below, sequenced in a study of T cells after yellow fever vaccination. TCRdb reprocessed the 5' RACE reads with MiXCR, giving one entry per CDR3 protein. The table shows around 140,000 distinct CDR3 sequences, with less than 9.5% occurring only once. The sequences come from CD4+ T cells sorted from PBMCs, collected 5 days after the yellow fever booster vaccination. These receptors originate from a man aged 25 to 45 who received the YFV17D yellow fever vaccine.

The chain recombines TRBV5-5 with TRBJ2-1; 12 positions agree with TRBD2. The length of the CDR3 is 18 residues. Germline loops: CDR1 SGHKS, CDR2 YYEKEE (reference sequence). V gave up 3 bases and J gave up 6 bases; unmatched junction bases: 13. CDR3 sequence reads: CASSSRELAGGSFNEQFF. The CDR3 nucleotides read TGTGCCAGCAGCTCTCGGGAACTAGCGGGAGGAAGTTTCAATGAGCAGTTCTTC.

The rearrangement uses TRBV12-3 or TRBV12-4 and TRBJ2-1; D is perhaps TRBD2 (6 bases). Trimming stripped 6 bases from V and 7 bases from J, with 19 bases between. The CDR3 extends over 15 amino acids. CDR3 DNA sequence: TGTGCCAGCAGCCGCCTAGCGTCCGTAGGTAATGAGCAGTTCTTC. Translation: CASSRLASVGNEQFF.

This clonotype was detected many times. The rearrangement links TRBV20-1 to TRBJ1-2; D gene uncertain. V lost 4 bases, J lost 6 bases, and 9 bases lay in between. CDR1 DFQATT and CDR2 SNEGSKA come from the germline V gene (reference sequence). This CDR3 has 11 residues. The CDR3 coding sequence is TGCAGTGCTAAGCATAATAATGGCTACACCTTC. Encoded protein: CSAKHNNGYTF.

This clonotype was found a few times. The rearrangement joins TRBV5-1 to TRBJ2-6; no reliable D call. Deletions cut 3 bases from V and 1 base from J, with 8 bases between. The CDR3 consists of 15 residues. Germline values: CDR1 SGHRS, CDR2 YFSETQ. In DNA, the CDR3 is TGCGCCAGCAGCTCTGCGTTGTCTGGGGCCAACGTCCTGACTTTC. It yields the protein CASSSALSGANVLTF.

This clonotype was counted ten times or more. The CDR3 protein is CASKGQGAAEAFF. CDR3 nucleotides: TGTGCCAGCAAGGGACAGGGGGCTGCTGAAGCTTTCTTT. The chain is built from TRBV2 and TRBJ1-1; 12 positions agree with TRBD1. The J segment lost 6 bases and the V segment lost 7 bases, leaving 3 bases of the junction unmatched. The CDR3 has 13 residues. CDR1 SNHLY and CDR2 FYNNEI come from the germline V gene.

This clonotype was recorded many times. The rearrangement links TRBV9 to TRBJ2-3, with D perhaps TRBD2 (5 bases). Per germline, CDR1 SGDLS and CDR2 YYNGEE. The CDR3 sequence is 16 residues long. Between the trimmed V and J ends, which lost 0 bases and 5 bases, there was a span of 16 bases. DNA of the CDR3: TGTGCCAGCAGCGTAGCTGGCCGAGGAGGAGGAGATACGCAGTATTTT. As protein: CASSVAGRGGGDTQYF.

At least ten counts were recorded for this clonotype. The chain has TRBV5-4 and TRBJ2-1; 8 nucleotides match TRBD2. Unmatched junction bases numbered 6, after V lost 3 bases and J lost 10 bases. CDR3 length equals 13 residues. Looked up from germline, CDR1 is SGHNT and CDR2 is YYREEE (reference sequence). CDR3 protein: CASSSDSGNEQFF. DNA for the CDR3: TGTGCCAGCAGCTCAGATAGCGGGAACGAGCAGTTCTTC.

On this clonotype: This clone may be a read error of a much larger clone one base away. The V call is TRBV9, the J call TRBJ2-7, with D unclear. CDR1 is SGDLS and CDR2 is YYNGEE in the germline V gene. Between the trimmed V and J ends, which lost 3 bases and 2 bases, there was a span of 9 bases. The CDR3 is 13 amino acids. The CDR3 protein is CASSGAGAYEQYF. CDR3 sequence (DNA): TGTGCCAGCAGCGGAGCAGGAGCCTACGAGCAGTACTTC.

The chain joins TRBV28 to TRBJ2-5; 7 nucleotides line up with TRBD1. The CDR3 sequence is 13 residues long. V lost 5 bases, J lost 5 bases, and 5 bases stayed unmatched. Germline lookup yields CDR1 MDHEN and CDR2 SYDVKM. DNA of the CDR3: TGTGCCAGCAGTCGGACAGGCCTGGAGACCCAGTACTTC. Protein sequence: CASSRTGLETQYF.

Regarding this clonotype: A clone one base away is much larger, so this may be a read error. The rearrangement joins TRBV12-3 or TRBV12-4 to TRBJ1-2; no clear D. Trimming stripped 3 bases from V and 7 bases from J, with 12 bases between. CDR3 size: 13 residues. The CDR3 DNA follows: TGTGCCAGCAGTTTCGTACATGGAATTGGCTACACCTTC. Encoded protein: CASSFVHGIGYTF.

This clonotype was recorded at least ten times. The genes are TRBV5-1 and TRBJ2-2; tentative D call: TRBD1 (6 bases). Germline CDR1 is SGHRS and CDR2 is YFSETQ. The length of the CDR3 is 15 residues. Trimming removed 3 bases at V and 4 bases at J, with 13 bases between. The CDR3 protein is CASSSDRGGTGELFF. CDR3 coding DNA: TGCGCCAGCAGCTCAGACCGAGGGGGCACCGGGGAGCTGTTTTTT.

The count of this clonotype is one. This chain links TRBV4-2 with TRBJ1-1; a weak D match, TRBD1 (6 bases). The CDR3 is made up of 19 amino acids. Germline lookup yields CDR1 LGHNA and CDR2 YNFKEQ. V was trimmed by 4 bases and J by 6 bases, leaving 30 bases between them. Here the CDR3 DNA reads TGTGCCAGCAGCCCTAGTGGGGGGCTAGTGCGGATGGGCTTATCTGAAGCTTTCTTT. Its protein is CASSPSGGLVRMGLSEAFF.

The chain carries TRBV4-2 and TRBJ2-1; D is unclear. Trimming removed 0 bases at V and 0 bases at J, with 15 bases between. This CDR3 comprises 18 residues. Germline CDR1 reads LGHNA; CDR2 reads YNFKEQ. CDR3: CASSQEALSRSSYNEQFF. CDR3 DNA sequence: TGTGCCAGCAGCCAAGAGGCCCTTAGCAGGAGCTCCTACAATGAGCAGTTCTTC.

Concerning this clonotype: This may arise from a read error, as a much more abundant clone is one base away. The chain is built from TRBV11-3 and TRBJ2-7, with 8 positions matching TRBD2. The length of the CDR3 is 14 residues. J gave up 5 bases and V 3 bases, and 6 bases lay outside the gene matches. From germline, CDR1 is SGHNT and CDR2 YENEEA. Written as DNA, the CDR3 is TGTGCCAGCAGCTTCGCGGGACTAGATGACGAGCAGTACTTC. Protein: CASSFAGLDDEQYF.

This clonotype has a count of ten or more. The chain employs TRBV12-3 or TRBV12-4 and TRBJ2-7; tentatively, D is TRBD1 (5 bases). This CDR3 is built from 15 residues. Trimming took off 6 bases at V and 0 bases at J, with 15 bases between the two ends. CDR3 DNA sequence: TGTGCCAGCAGCAACCCTGGTAGGGGCTCCTACGAGCAGTACTTC. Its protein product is CASSNPGRGSYEQYF.

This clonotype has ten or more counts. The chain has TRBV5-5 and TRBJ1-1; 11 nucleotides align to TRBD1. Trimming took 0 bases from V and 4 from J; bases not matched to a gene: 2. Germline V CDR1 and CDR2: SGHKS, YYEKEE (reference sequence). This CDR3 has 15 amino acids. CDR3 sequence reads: CASSLVGTGGTEAFF. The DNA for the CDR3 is TGTGCCAGCAGCTTGGTGGGGACAGGGGGCACTGAAGCTTTCTTT.

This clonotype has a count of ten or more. The CDR3 loop reads CSARDPVGGILYGYTF. For the CDR3, the DNA is TGCAGTGCTAGAGACCCGGTTGGGGGGATATTGTATGGCTACACCTTC. The V gene is TRBV20-1, the J gene TRBJ1-2, with a weak D call TRBD1 (5 bases). Germline-derived CDR1 and CDR2 are DFQATT and SNEGSKA (reference sequence). This CDR3 has 16 amino acids. Trimming pared 0 bases from V and 5 bases from J, leaving 19 bases between.

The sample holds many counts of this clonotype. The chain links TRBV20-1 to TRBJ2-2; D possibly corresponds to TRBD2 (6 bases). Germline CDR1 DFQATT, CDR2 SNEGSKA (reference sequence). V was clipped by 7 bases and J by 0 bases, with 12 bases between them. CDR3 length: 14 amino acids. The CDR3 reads CSVRRGTNTGELFF. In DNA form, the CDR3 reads TGCAGTGTCCGCCGGGGGACGAACACCGGGGAGCTGTTTTTT.